A single T cell receptor beta chain is shown here with its context. Its antigen is unknown. The length of the CDR3 is 17 residues. CDR1 SQVTM and CDR2 ANQGSEA come from the germline V gene. V lost 5 bases, J lost 2 bases, and 25 bases lay in between. This sample was included in a study of CD8+ T cells in alopecia areata. Broader study findings: The study found higher clonality in lesional than normal scalp, especially in alopecia totalis/universalis. Scalp data also include sequences from resident alphabeta T cells of normal skin.

Alopecia areata patients had lesional scalp punch biopsies and peripheral blood taken from them. RNA was extracted and reverse transcribed into cDNA as the sequencing template. Assay: immunoSEQ multiplex PCR; the TCRdb copy retains only in-frame clones and omits some. The sample has around 61,000 clones, about 45% seen once; the top ten hold roughly 17%. The specimen comprised CD8+ T cells sorted from blood, sampled at week 0. The V and J genes are TRBV29-1 and TRBJ2-7; a possible D gene is TRBD1 (5 bases). The receptor was isolated from a human donor with alopecia areata. CDR3 sequence: CSVIPAAPSRATYEQYF. The CDR3 nucleotides are TGCAGCGTTATCCCGGCGGCCCCCAGCAGGGCCACCTACGAGCAGTACTTC.